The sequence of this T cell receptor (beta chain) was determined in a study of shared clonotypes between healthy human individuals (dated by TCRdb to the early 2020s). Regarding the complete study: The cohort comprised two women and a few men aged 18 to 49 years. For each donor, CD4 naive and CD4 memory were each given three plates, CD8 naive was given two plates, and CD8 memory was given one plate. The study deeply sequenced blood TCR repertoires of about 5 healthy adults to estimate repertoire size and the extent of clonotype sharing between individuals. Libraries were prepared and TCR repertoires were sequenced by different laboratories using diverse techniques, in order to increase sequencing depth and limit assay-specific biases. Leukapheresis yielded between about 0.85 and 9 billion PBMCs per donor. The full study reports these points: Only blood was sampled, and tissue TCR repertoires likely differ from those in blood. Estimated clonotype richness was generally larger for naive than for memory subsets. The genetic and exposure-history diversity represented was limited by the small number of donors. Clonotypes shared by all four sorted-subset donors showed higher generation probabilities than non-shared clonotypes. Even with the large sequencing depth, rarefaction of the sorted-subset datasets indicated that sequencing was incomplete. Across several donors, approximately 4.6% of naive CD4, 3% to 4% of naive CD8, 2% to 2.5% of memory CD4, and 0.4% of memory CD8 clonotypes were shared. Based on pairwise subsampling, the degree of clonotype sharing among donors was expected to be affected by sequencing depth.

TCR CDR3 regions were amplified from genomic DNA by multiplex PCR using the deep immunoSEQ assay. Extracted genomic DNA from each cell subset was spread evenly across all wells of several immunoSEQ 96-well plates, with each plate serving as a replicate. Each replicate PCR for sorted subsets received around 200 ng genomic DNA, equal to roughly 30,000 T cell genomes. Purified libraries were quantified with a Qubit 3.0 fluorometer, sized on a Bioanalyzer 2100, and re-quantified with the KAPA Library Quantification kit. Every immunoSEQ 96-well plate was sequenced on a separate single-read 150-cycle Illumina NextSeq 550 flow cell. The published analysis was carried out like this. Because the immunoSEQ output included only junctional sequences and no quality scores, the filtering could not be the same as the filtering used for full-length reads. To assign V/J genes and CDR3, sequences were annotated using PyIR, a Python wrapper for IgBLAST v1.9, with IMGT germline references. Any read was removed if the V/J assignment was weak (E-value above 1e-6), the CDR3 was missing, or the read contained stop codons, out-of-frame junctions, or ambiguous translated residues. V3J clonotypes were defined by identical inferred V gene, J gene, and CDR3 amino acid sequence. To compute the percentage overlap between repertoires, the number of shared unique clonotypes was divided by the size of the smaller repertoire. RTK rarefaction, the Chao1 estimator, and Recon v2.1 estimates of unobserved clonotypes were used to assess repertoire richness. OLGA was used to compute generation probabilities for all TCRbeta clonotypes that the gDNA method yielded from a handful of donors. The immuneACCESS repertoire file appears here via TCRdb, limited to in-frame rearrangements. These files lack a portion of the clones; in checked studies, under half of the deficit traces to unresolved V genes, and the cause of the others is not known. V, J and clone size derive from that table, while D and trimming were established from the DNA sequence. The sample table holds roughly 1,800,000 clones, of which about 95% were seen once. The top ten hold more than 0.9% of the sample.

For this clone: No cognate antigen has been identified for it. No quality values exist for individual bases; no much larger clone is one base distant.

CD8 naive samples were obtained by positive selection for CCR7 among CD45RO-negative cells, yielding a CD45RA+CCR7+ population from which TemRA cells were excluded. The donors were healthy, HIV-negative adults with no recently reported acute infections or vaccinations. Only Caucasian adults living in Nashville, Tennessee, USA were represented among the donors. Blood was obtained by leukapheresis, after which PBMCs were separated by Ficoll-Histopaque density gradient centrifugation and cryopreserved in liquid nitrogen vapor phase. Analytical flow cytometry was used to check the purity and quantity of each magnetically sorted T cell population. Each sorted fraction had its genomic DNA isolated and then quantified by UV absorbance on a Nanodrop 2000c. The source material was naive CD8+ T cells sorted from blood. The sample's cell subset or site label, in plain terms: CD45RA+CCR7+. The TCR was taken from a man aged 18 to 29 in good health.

The nucleotide sequence reads as follows: TGCGCCAGCAGCCAGTACAGGGTCTCCTACAATGAGCAGTTCTTC. It translates as CASSQYRVSYNEQFF. The chain couples TRBV4-3 to TRBJ2-1; the D region possibly corresponds to TRBD1 (6 bases align). The V end loses 3 bases and the J end loses 0 bases, and a stretch of 9 bases separates them. The germline V gene encodes CDR1 LGHNA and CDR2 YSLEER. The CDR3 holds 15 amino acids from the cysteine to the phenylalanine. Just the 45-base CDR3 DNA is kept, in frame starting at base 1.